One TCR beta chain is described in this entry. No antigen is known for it. Germline CDR1 and CDR2: SGHDN and FVKESK. This CDR3 is built from 17 residues. V was shortened by 4 bases and J by 0 bases, with 13 bases between the two germline ends. This was the immunoSEQ version 4 assay in survey mode. Clones were sequenced by immunoSEQ multiplex PCR, and TCRdb holds only the in-frame ones, with some missing. Of roughly 30,000 clones in the sample, around 73% were seen once. This sample was taken from a study of persistence of HIV-infected CD4 T cells. Study details: Donors were ART-treated; their CMV- and Gag-responding CD4+ T cells were isolated.

Lysates of CMV-infected fibroblasts at approximately 10 ug/mL stimulated these cells. Memory cells lacking CD40L and CD69 with high CD45RO were sorted. Donors had CD4+ T cell counts above 400 cells/uL and were CMV-seropositive. General study results and limits: TCRbeta richness was lower in CMV- and Gag-responding cells than in anti-CD3/anti-CD28-responding cells. Degenerate expanded CDR3beta sequences were enriched among CMV- and Gag-responding cells.

The material was CD4+ T cells sorted from PBMCs after roughly 18-hour stimulation, obtained from a patient who received antiretroviral therapy. The rearrangement joins TRBV14 to TRBJ1-6; D gene uncertain. The sequence was obtained from an adult woman with HIV who was CMV-seropositive. The CDR3 DNA reads TGTGCCAGCAGCCTTGGAGGCGATAGCTCCTATAATTCACCCCTCCACTTT. It yields the protein CASSLGGDSSYNSPLHF.